This is a list of T cell receptor beta chains from one sample in a study of post-analysis software for immune sequencing data. TCRdb called the PCR reads again in MiXCR, with one record for every CDR3 protein. The data show 400,000 to 500,000 distinct CDR3 sequences, approximately 42% seen once. The specimen sequenced was blood. Receptor source: a girl aged 2 to 9 with multiple sclerosis. Both conserved end residues are part of each CDR3. A D gene is named only where the DNA matches it firmly. Only part of the rows carry a size: once, few, many, or a class if the clone is expanded.

J gene	clone size	D gene	V gene	CDR3 DNA	CDR3 protein
TRBJ1-2	.	TRBD1	TRBV12-3/TRBV12-4	TGTGCCAGCAGTTCGGGACAGCGCTATGGCTACACCTTC	CASSSGQRYGYTF
TRBJ2-2	.	.	TRBV2	TGTGCCAGCAGCTCAGGGATTTACGGCGGGGAGCTGTTTTTT	CASSSGIYGGELFF
TRBJ2-4	.	TRBD1	TRBV20-1	TGCAGTGCTAGAGTCGTGGACAGGGGGAAAAACATTCAGTACTTC	CSARVVDRGKNIQYF
TRBJ2-7	.	.	TRBV7-9	TGTGCCAGCAGCCCACAGGGAGTTAAGACCGAGCAGTACTTC	CASSPQGVKTEQYF
TRBJ1-2	.	.	TRBV6-6	TGTGCCAGCAGTGCTGGGGGGCACAGCGACTATGGCTACACCTTC	CASSAGGHSDYGYTF
TRBJ2-1	.	.	TRBV7-3	TGTGCCAGCAGCTTCCAAGGCGGCAATGAGCAGTTCTTC	CASSFQGGNEQFF
TRBJ2-7	few	.	TRBV20-1	TGCAGTGCTCTAGATCAGGGAGACGGTCATCCCTACGAGCAGTACTTC	CSALDQGDGHPYEQYF
TRBJ2-3	few	TRBD2	TRBV20-1	TGCAGTGCTAGAGTTAGGACTAGCGGGGGGGCGGCAGATACGCAGTATTTT	CSARVRTSGGAADTQYF
TRBJ1-2	.	TRBD1	TRBV28	TGTGCCAGCAGTTTATACGGGACAGGGCCTTCTAAGAACTATGGCTACACCTTC	CASSLYGTGPSKNYGYTF
TRBJ1-2	.	TRBD1	TRBV10-3	TGTGCCATCAGTGACGGACAGGGAAACTATGGCTACACCTTC	CAISDGQGNYGYTF
TRBJ2-2	.	.	TRBV29-1	TGCAGCGTTTCTTGGGGTACCGGGGAGCTGTTTTTT	CSVSWGTGELFF
TRBJ1-1	.	.	TRBV29-1	TGCAGCGCGAAACCCCGCCTGGGAACTGAAGCTTTCTTT	CSAKPRLGTEAFF
TRBJ2-1	.	.	TRBV7-9	TGTGCCAGCAGCTTAGCGCCCGGGATTGGCTACAATGAGCAGTTCTTC	CASSLAPGIGYNEQFF
TRBJ2-1	many	.	TRBV29-1	TGCAGCGTTGAGTCTGGGCTAGTCGGGGAGTTCAATGAGCAGTTCTTC	CSVESGLVGEFNEQFF
TRBJ2-4	few	TRBD1	TRBV20-1	TGCAGTGCTAGAGCCGGGACAGTTCTCGACATTCAGTACTTC	CSARAGTVLDIQYF
TRBJ2-7	.	TRBD1	TRBV7-2	TGTGCCAGCAGCTGGACAGGTCAAAGCTCCTACGAGCAGTACTTC	CASSWTGQSSYEQYF
TRBJ1-1	.	.	TRBV29-1	TGCAGCGTTGAAGATATTCGGGACTATTGGTCCTACACTGAAGCTTTCTTT	CSVEDIRDYWSYTEAFF